Presented here are 18 T cell receptor beta chains from one specimen sequenced in a study of radiation and T cells in renal cell carcinoma. This table comes from immunoSEQ multiplex PCR, and its TCRdb copy is limited to in-frame clones, with some not included. The sample shows more than 75,000 clones, approximately 80% of them seen only once. Time point indicated: baseline pretreatment blood. Treatment reported: 15 Gy SBRT to primary tumor, nephrectomy 4 weeks later. Sequenced material: blood, taken from a patient whose treatment included radiotherapy and nephrectomy. The receptors originated from a man in his fifties or sixties with renal cell carcinoma.

The chain joins TRBV10-2 to TRBJ2-5, with D tentatively TRBD2 (6 bases). The CDR3 is made up of 12 amino acids. Germline V lookup: CDR1 WSHSY, CDR2 SAAADI. The V end was cut by 8 bases, the J end by 1 base, with 8 bases between. CDR3 loop: CASGRGQETQYF. For the CDR3, the DNA is TGCGCCAGCGGGCGGGGCCAAGAGACCCAGTACTTC.

CDR3 residues: CARRTLARETQYF. The CDR3 nucleotides read TGTGCCAGACGGACCCTAGCGCGGGAGACCCAGTACTTC. This chain connects TRBV2 to TRBJ2-5, with D possibly TRBD2 on 6 matching bases. The CDR3 extends over 13 amino acids. CDR1 is SNHLY and CDR2 is FYNNEI in the germline V gene. V was trimmed by 9 bases and J by 5 bases, leaving 16 bases between them.

This chain links TRBV18 with TRBJ2-7; D gene uncertain. Germline values: CDR1 KGHSH, CDR2 LQKENI. V shed 3 bases and J shed 0 bases, with 3 bases lying between them. This CDR3 is 12 amino acids long. The CDR3 loop reads CASSPSSYEQYF. The CDR3 DNA follows: TGTGCCAGCTCACCCTCCTCCTACGAGCAGTACTTC.

This chain links TRBV6-6 with TRBJ1-1; D ambiguous. V was shortened by 8 bases and J by 5 bases, with 15 bases between the two germline ends. This CDR3 comprises 13 residues. Per the germline V gene, CDR1 is MNHNY and CDR2 is SVGAGI (reference sequence). The CDR3 sequence: CASWLAERTEAFF. In DNA, the CDR3 is TGTGCCAGCTGGCTGGCTGAGCGGACTGAAGCTTTCTTT.

The rearrangement links TRBV9 to TRBJ2-5; possibly TRBD2 for D (6 bases). CDR3 length equals 14 residues. Trimming removed 3 bases from V and 0 bases from J, with 9 bases in between. CDR1 SGDLS and CDR2 YYNGEE come from the germline V gene. In DNA form, the CDR3 reads TGTGCCAGCAGCGCTGGGACTTACCAAGAGACCCAGTACTTC. Protein: CASSAGTYQETQYF.

The chain links TRBV27 to TRBJ2-3; the match to TRBD2 covers 7 bases. CDR3 size: 14 residues. Germline-derived CDR1 and CDR2 are MNHEY and SMNVEV (reference sequence). V lost 8 bases to trimming and J lost 3 bases; unmatched junction nucleotides: 8. CDR3 DNA sequence: TGTGCCAGCCACACTCTAGCGGCGACAGATACGCAGTATTTT. Translation gives CASHTLAATDTQYF.

This clone turned up a few times. The rearrangement links TRBV28 to TRBJ1-2, with a tentative D call TRBD1 (6 bases). Deletions cut 7 bases from V and 4 bases from J, with 10 bases between. The CDR3 has 12 residues. Germline V lookup: CDR1 MDHEN, CDR2 SYDVKM. The CDR3 DNA follows: TGTGCCAGCATGGACAGCGCCTATGGCTACACCTTC. Translation: CASMDSAYGYTF.

This rearrangement joins TRBV2 to TRBJ2-1; possibly TRBD2 for D (5 bases). CDR1 is SNHLY, CDR2 FYNNEI, per germline. This CDR3 region has 19 residues. V lost 4 bases, J lost 9 bases, and 31 bases lay in between. Here the CDR3 DNA reads TGTGCCAGCAGTGCGATCGGTAGTAACGAGGGCGGAATCCACGCTGAGCAGTTCTTC. Translation: CASSAIGSNEGGIHAEQFF.

This clone appeared a single time. V gene TRBV7-2 combines with J gene TRBJ1-2; no clear D gene. The CDR3 loop spans 8 amino acids. Germline values: CDR1 SGHTA, CDR2 FQGNSA. Trimming cost V 6 bases and J 14 bases, with 7 bases left between them. Here the CDR3 DNA reads TGTGCCAGCAGTTTCGGGACCTTC. Its translation: CASSFGTF.

This clone was detected a few times. V gene TRBV2 combines with J gene TRBJ1-1; a weak D match, TRBD1 (5 bases). Trimming stripped 5 bases from V and 5 bases from J, with 18 bases between. This CDR3 region has 15 residues. CDR1 and CDR2 (germline): SNHLY, FYNNEI. The CDR3, as DNA: TGTGCCAGCAGTTTGTCCGGAACAGGAGGTACTGAAGCTTTCTTT. Translated: CASSLSGTGGTEAFF.

V is TRBV11-2 and J is TRBJ2-6, with D tentatively TRBD1 (5 bases). V gave up 3 bases and J gave up 2 bases, with 8 bases separating them. Looked up from germline, CDR1 is SGHAT and CDR2 is FQNNGV. The CDR3 is made up of 15 amino acids. The CDR3 loop reads CASSFSGTGANVLTF. As DNA, the CDR3 is TGTGCCAGCAGCTTTTCAGGGACTGGGGCCAACGTCCTGACTTTC.

The genes are TRBV6-6 and TRBJ2-2, with 10 bases identical to TRBD2. CDR1 and CDR2 from the germline V gene are MNHNY and SVGAGI (reference sequence). The CDR3 contains 14 residues. Losses at the gene ends were 9 bases for V and 6 bases for J; bases not matched to a gene: 7. For the CDR3, the DNA is TGTGCCAGTATAAGCGGGAGGGCCGCCGGGGAGCTGTTTTTT. Amino acid sequence: CASISGRAAGELFF.

V gene TRBV10-3 combines with J gene TRBJ2-2; TRBD1 aligns across 10 bases. This CDR3 contains 15 residues. Germline-derived CDR1 and CDR2 are ENHRY and SYGVKD. V was clipped by 3 bases and J by 6 bases; unmatched bases: 4. The CDR3 reads CAISEQGQGAGELFF. In DNA form, the CDR3 reads TGTGCCATCAGTGAACAAGGACAGGGGGCCGGGGAGCTGTTTTTT.

The chain employs TRBV14 and TRBJ2-1; D ambiguous. There are 15 residues in the CDR3. V lost 1 base, J lost 6 bases, and 13 bases lay in between. Looked up from germline, CDR1 is SGHDN and CDR2 is FVKESK. The CDR3 DNA is TGTGCCAGCAGCCAAGGACTTTTAAGGACCAATGAGCAGTTCTTC. Protein sequence: CASSQGLLRTNEQFF. The whole variable domain, remainder taken from reference TRBV14 and TRBJ2-1, is EAGVTQFPSHSVIEKGQTVTLRCDPISGHDNLYWYRRVMGKEIKFLLHFVKESKQDESGMPNNRFLAERTGGTYSTLKVQPAELEDSGVYFCASSQGLLRTNEQFFGPGTRLTVL.

V gene TRBV7-9 combines with J gene TRBJ2-5; 7 bases are a match to TRBD2. The V segment lost 5 bases and the J segment 5 bases; nucleotides outside the gene matches: 20. This CDR3 region has 18 residues. CDR1 and CDR2 from the germline V gene are SEHNR and FQNEAQ (reference sequence). This CDR3 reads CASSSRDYVPSLEETQYF. CDR3 nucleotides: TGTGCCAGCAGCAGCCGGGACTACGTGCCCTCCTTGGAGGAGACCCAGTACTTC.

This chain uses TRBV7-9 with TRBJ2-3; D is uncertain. Between the trimmed V and J ends, which lost 5 bases and 3 bases, there was a span of 12 bases. The CDR3 loop spans 14 amino acids. The germline V gene encodes CDR1 SEHNR and CDR2 FQNEAQ (reference sequence). CDR3 sequence: CASSPPPRTDTQYF. CDR3 nucleotide sequence: TGTGCCAGCAGCCCCCCGCCGCGAACAGATACGCAGTATTTT.

The rearrangement uses TRBV7-3 and TRBJ2-7; 8 bases fit TRBD1. CDR3 size: 13 residues. V lost 5 bases to trimming and J lost 3 bases; unmatched junction nucleotides: 3. Germline loops: CDR1 SGHTA, CDR2 FQGTGA. The CDR3 DNA follows: TGTGCCAGCAGCCCGGGACAGGACTACGAGCAGTACTTC. Translation gives CASSPGQDYEQYF.

The chain is built from TRBV27 and TRBJ2-7, with 7 positions matching TRBD1. Germline V gives CDR1 MNHEY, CDR2 SMNVEV (reference sequence). V dropped 1 base and J dropped 4; count of bases not matched to a gene: 7. The CDR3 runs to 15 residues. The chain's CDR3 is CASSLFGQAQYEQYF. In DNA, the CDR3 is TGTGCCAGCAGTTTATTTGGACAGGCTCAATACGAGCAGTACTTC.